The sequence of this T cell receptor beta chain was determined in a study of T cell changes during pregnancy in multiple sclerosis. The CDR3 sequence is 14 residues long. Germline CDR1 reads MNHEY; CDR2 reads SMNVEV (reference sequence). V lost 4 bases and J lost 4, with 13 bases in between. Libraries were prepared by immunoSEQ multiplex PCR; TCRdb keeps only in-frame clonotypes and omits some of them. The sample lists roughly 80,000 clones; 92% were seen once. The chain couples TRBV27 to TRBJ2-5; D not certain. The sequenced sample was peripheral blood, obtained before pregnancy. The sequence was obtained from a female donor with multiple sclerosis, enrolled in a pregnancy study. This CDR3 reads CASSYLGRGETQYF. The DNA of the CDR3 is TGTGCCAGCAGTTACCTCGGCCGCGGAGAGACCCAGTACTTC.